The 18 T cell receptor beta chains below were found in one sample sequenced in a study of blood T cell repertoires in COVID-19. The table came from immunoSEQ multiplex PCR; TCRdb's copy has only in-frame clones and leaves some out. The table records some 200,000 clones, more than 75% of them present only once. Sequenced material: peripheral blood. These receptors were obtained from an elderly man with acute or convalescent COVID-19.

The V call is TRBV19, the J call TRBJ1-1; D gene uncertain. Germline values: CDR1 LNHDA, CDR2 SQIVND (reference sequence). The CDR3 is 14 amino acids. V was clipped by 1 base and J by 2 bases, with 8 bases between them. CDR3 sequence (DNA): TGTGCCAGTAGTATAGGGACTGCCAACACTGAAGCTTTCTTT. Translated, it gives CASSIGTANTEAFF.

The rearrangement uses TRBV5-4 and TRBJ2-1; 8 bases map to TRBD1. The CDR3 loop spans 15 amino acids. The germline V gene encodes CDR1 SGHNT and CDR2 YYREEE (reference sequence). Germline trimming cut 4 bases from V and 1 base from J; bases unmatched to any gene: 4. The CDR3 reads CASSLGTGSYNEQFF. DNA for the CDR3: TGTGCCAGCAGCCTCGGGACAGGATCCTACAATGAGCAGTTCTTC. The entire variable domain, with the rest obtained from reference TRBV5-4 and TRBJ2-1, is as follows: ETGVTQSPTHLIKTRGQQVTLRCSSQSGHNTVSWYQQALGQGPQFIFQYYREEENGRGNFPPRFSGLQFPNYSSELNVNALELDDSALYLCASSLGTGSYNEQFFGPGTRLTVL.

The rearrangement joins TRBV28 to TRBJ2-5, with 9 bases matching TRBD1. Germline assignment: CDR1 MDHEN and CDR2 SYDVKM. This CDR3 has 16 residues. The ends lost 2 bases at V and 7 bases at J; junction bases unmatched: 11. CDR3 residues: CASSLIRQGGRGTQYF. CDR3 DNA: TGTGCCAGCAGTTTAATCCGACAGGGGGGCCGTGGGACCCAGTACTTC.

This clone was counted a few times. The chain recombines TRBV7-9 with TRBJ2-7; the match to TRBD2 covers 11 bases. Trimming at V came to 1 base and at J to 6 bases, leaving 5 bases not matched to a gene. CDR1 is SEHNR and CDR2 is FQNEAQ in the germline V gene (reference sequence). The CDR3 extends over 15 amino acids. The CDR3 nucleotides read TGTGCCAGCAGCTTAGGGCCGCTAGCGGGAGGCGAGCAGTACGTC. Its translation is CASSLGPLAGGEQYV.

The chain is built from TRBV2 and TRBJ2-6; D call uncertain. Germline V gene sequence: CDR1 SNHLY, CDR2 FYNNEI. V was pared by 4 bases and J by 2 bases, with 6 bases between. CDR3 length: 14 residues. CDR3 sequence reads: CASSAGAGANVLTF. As DNA, the CDR3 is TGTGCCAGCAGTGCCGGTGCTGGGGCCAACGTCCTGACTTTC. Full variable domain (outside the CDR3, taken from reference TRBV2 and TRBJ2-6): EPEVTQTPSHQVTQMGQEVILRCVPISNHLYFYWYRQILGQKVEFLVSFYNNEISEKSEIFDDQFSVERPDGSNFTLKIRSTKLEDSAMYFCASSAGAGANVLTFGAGSRLTVL.

The rearrangement joins TRBV9 to TRBJ2-1, with 9 bases fitting TRBD2. Trimming took 4 bases from V and 3 from J; bases not matched to a gene: 8. This CDR3 has 16 amino acids. Germline V lookup: CDR1 SGDLS, CDR2 YYNGEE. Here the CDR3 reads CASSRIPSGVYNEQFF. The CDR3 coding sequence is TGTGCCAGCAGCCGAATTCCTAGCGGGGTCTACAATGAGCAGTTCTTC.

The chain carries TRBV28 and TRBJ2-2; no definite D call. Germline CDR1 reads MDHEN; CDR2 reads SYDVKM. The CDR3 runs to 14 residues. V was pared by 7 bases and J by 6 bases, with 15 bases between. CDR3 protein: CASNRVVLSGELFF. CDR3 bases: TGTGCCAGCAATCGGGTGGTACTATCCGGGGAGCTGTTTTTT. The full variable domain, rest sourced from reference TRBV28 and TRBJ2-2, is DVKVTQSSRYLVKRTGEKVFLECVQDMDHENMFWYRQDPGLGLRLIYFSYDVKMKEKGDIPEGYSVSREKKERFSLILESASTNQTSMYLCASNRVVLSGELFFGEGSRLTVL.

This clone was seen a handful of times. J is TRBJ2-5 and V is TRBV24-1; D is unresolved. Germline V gives CDR1 KGHDR, CDR2 SFDVKD. This CDR3 has 15 amino acids. Trimming took off 1 base at V and 1 base at J, with 9 bases between the two ends. The CDR3 DNA reads TGTGCCACCAGTGATTTTCAGGTGGGCCAAGAGACCCAGTACTTC. Amino acids: CATSDFQVGQETQYF.

The chain employs TRBV6-5 and TRBJ2-3, with 8 nucleotides matching TRBD2. The trim removed 6 bases at V and 6 bases at J, leaving 11 bases unmatched. The V gene's germline CDR1 is MNHEY and CDR2 SVGAGI. This CDR3 contains 15 residues. The CDR3 sequence: CASRKPLAGADTQYF. The CDR3 DNA follows: TGTGCCAGCAGAAAACCCCTAGCGGGTGCGGATACGCAGTATTTT.

This clone appeared a few times. This chain uses TRBV10-3 with TRBJ2-7; D unresolved. Looked up from germline, CDR1 is ENHRY and CDR2 is SYGVKD. The ends were cut back, 3 bases at V and 3 bases at J, with 9 bases in the middle. The CDR3 contains 13 residues. This CDR3 is CAISDSSLYEQYV. The CDR3 nucleotides read TGTGCCATCAGTGATTCGAGTCTCTACGAGCAGTACGTC.

The V call is TRBV27, the J call TRBJ2-2; 10 bases match TRBD1. CDR1 MNHEY and CDR2 SMNVEV come from the germline V gene (reference sequence). This CDR3 comprises 15 residues. V lost 6 bases and J lost 4; bases outside the gene matches: 5. In DNA form, the CDR3 reads TGTGCCAGCAGCAGACAGGGGGCGTTCACCGGGGAGCTGTTTTTT. It is translated as CASSRQGAFTGELFF.

The sample holds one count of this clone. V and J are TRBV5-1 and TRBJ2-3; D may be TRBD2 (5 bases). Trimming shortened V by 5 bases and J by 4 bases, and 14 bases separated the two germline ends. The CDR3 sequence is 14 residues long. Germline V gene data show CDR1 as SGHRS and CDR2 as YFSETQ. In DNA form, the CDR3 reads TGCGCCAGCAGTCCTAGAAAGGAGGCAGATACGCAGTATTTT. It yields the protein CASSPRKEADTQYF.

The genes are TRBV18 and TRBJ2-2; 7 nucleotides match TRBD1. The trim removed 3 bases at V and 1 base at J, leaving 2 bases unmatched. Germline lookup yields CDR1 KGHSH and CDR2 LQKENI. The CDR3 is 15 amino acids. CDR3 DNA: TGTGCCAGCTCACCGCGGACAGGGAACACCGGGGAGCTGTTTTTT. Residues: CASSPRTGNTGELFF.

J is TRBJ1-1 and V is TRBV9; TRBD1 agrees at 7 bases. The CDR3 is made up of 15 amino acids. In germline, CDR1 is SGDLS, CDR2 YYNGEE. The V gene end was trimmed by 1 base and the J gene end by 1 base; junction bases not matched to a gene: 4. CDR3 protein: CASSVNPGGNTEAFF. As DNA, the CDR3 is TGTGCCAGCAGCGTAAACCCAGGGGGGAACACTGAAGCTTTCTTT.

The chain recombines TRBV11-3 with TRBJ2-5, with TRBD2 matching over 7 bases. The germline CDR1 and CDR2 sequences are SGHNT and YENEEA. The junction had 8 bases not matched to a gene; V was cut back by 8 bases and J by 5 bases. The CDR3 loop spans 13 amino acids. CDR3 sequence: CASQGGRRETQYF. The DNA for the CDR3 is TGTGCCAGCCAGGGCGGGAGAAGGGAGACCCAGTACTTC.

The chain carries TRBV27 and TRBJ1-5; D unclear. CDR3 size: 16 residues. CDR1 and CDR2 (germline): MNHEY, SMNVEV (reference sequence). Deletions cut 6 bases from V and 0 bases from J, with 15 bases between. CDR3 sequence reads: CASSTGGNPSNQPQHF. CDR3 in DNA: TGTGCCAGCAGCACCGGAGGCAATCCTAGCAATCAGCCCCAGCATTTT.

The chain employs TRBV7-2 and TRBJ2-5; D may be TRBD2 (6 bases). This CDR3 has 15 residues. Germline V gene sequence: CDR1 SGHTA, CDR2 FQGNSA. Trimming removed 4 bases at V and 4 bases at J, with 16 bases between. CDR3 DNA sequence: TGTGCCAGCAGCTCCGTAGCGGCCTCGGGAGAGACCCAGTACTTC. As protein: CASSSVAASGETQYF.

This chain joins TRBV30 and TRBJ2-3, with D possibly TRBD2 on 5 matching bases. Germline V gene sequence: CDR1 GTSNPN, CDR2 SVGIG (reference sequence). The CDR3 sequence is 13 residues long. Trimming cost V 2 bases and J 0 bases, with 6 bases left between them. This CDR3 reads CAWSSGSTDTQYF. In DNA, the CDR3 is TGTGCCTGGAGTTCGGGAAGCACAGATACGCAGTATTTT.